This is a list of T cell receptor beta chains from one sample in a study of PD-1 blockade in classical Hodgkin lymphoma. The table came from immunoSEQ multiplex PCR; TCRdb's copy has only in-frame clones and leaves some out. The sample lists around 13,000 clones; about 73% were seen once. Sequenced here: peripheral blood mononuclear cells (PBMCs), sampled before the second cycle of nivolumab. The receptors come from a human donor with classical Hodgkin lymphoma. Each CDR3 is given with its conserved first and last residue. D genes are given only for firm matches. The size field is filled for only some rows; it gives once, few, many or a size class.

>TRBJ2-1|TRBD2|-|TRBV5-8
TGTGCCAGCAGCTTTTTTAGACTAGCGGGGGGCGATGAGCAGTTCTTC
CASSFFRLAGGDEQFF
>TRBJ2-7|TRBD1|once|TRBV29-1
TGCAGCGTTGGACAGGGAACCTACGAGCAGTACTTC
CSVGQGTYEQYF
>TRBJ2-1|TRBD2|-|TRBV4-1
TGCGCCAGCAGCCGAGTAGCGGGGGCGCCGTACAATGAGCAGTTCTTC
CASSRVAGAPYNEQFF
>TRBJ1-4|-|-|TRBV27
TGTGCCAGCTCAAAAGAAGGCAGGGAGGGCGAAAAACTGTTTTTT
CASSKEGREGEKLFF
>TRBJ2-2|TRBD1|large|TRBV5-1
TGCGCCAGCAGCTTGGCGCAGGGGGCGGCCGGGGAGCTGTTTTTT
CASSLAQGAAGELFF
>TRBJ2-1|-|few|TRBV6-8
TGTGCCAGCAGTTACGGCCGGGTTGAGCAGTTCTTC
CASSYGRVEQFF
>TRBJ1-1|-|-|TRBV28
TGTGCCAGCAGTTTATCTGGGGGCGCGAAAGCTTTCTTT
CASSLSGGAKAFF
>TRBJ2-4|-|-|TRBV2
TGTGCCAGCAGCGTCCAGGGTTTATTAGCCAAAAACATTCAGTACTTC
CASSVQGLLAKNIQYF
>TRBJ1-1|TRBD1|-|TRBV7-6
TGTGCCAGCAGCTTGACAGGGGGCACTGAAGCTTTCTTT
CASSLTGGTEAFF
>TRBJ1-5|-|few|TRBV5-5
TGTGCCAGCAGCTTGGCCCGGGGCAATCAGCCCCAGCATTTT
CASSLARGNQPQHF
>TRBJ2-7|-|-|TRBV5-5
TGTGCCAGCAGCTTCGGACACAAGCAGTACTTC
CASSFGHKQYF